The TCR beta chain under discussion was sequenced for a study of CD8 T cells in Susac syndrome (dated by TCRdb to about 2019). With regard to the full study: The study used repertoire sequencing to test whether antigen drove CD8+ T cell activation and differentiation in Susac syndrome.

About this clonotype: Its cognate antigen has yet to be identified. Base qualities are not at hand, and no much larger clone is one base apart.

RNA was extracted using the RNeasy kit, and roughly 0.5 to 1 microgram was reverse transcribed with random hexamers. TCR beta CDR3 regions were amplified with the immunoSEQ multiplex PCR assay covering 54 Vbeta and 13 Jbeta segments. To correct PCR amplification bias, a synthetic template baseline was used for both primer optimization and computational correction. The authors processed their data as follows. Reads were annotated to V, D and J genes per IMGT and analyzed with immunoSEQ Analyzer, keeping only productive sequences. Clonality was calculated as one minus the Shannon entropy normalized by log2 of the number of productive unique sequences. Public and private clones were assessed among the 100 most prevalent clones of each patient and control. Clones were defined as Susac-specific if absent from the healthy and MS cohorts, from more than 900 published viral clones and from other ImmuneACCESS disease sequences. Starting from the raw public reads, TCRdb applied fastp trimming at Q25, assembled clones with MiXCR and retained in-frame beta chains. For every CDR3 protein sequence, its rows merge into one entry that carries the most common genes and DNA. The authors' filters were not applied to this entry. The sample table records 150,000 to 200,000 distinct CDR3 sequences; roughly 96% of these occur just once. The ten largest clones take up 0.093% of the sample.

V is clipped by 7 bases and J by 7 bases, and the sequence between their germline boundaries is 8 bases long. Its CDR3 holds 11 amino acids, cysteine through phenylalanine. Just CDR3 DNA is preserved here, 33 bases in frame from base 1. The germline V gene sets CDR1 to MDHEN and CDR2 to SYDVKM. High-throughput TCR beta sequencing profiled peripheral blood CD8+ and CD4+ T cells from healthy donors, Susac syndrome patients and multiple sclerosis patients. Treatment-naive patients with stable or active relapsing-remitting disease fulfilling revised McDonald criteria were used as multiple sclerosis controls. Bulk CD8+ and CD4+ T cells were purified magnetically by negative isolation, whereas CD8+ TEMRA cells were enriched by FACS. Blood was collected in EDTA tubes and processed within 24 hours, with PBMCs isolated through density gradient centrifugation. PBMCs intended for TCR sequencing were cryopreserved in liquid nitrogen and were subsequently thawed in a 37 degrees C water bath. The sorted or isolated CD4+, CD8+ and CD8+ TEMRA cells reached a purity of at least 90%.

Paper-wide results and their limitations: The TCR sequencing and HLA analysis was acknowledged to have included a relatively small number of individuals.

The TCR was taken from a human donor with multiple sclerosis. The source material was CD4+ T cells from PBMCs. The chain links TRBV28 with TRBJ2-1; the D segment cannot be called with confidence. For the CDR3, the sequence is CASKRENEQFF. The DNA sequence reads TGTGCCAGCAAGCGAGAAAATGAGCAGTTCTTC.